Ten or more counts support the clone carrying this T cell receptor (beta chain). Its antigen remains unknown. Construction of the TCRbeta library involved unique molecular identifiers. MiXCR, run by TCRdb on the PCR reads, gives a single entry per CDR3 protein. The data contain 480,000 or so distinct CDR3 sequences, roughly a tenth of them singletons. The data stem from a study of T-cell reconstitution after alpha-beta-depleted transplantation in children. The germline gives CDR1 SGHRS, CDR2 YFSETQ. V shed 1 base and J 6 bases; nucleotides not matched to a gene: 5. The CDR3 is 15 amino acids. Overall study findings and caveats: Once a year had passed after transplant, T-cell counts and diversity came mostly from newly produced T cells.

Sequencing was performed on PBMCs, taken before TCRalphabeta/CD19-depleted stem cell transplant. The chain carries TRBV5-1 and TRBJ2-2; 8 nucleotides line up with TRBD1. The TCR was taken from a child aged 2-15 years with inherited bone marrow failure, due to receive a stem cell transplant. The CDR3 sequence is CASSLWTGRSGELFF. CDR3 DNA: TGCGCCAGCAGCTTGTGGACAGGGAGGTCCGGGGAGCTGTTTTTT.